The 25 T cell receptor beta chains in this list originate from one sample, sequenced in a study of vaccination effects on CD4 cells after COVID-19 (dated by TCRdb to about 2022). In the ViraFEST assay, PBMC were stimulated with viral peptide pools, and antigen-specific CD4+ T cell clonotypes were then identified by expansion using TCR sequencing. After approximately eleven days of culture, CD4+ T cells were isolated with the EasySep CD4+ T cell isolation kit. Each participant got two doses of an mRNA SARS-CoV-2 vaccine, either BNT162b2 or mRNA-1273. Receptors were amplified or captured by the immunoSEQ multiplex PCR assay. In its TCRdb copy, this immuneACCESS table keeps in-frame sequences only and misses some clones. Where compared with another copy, unresolved V genes explain less than half of these, and the others have no known cause. Here the sample has tens of thousands of clones; 73% occur a single time. Approximately 7.8% of the sample is held by the ten biggest clonotypes.

What these receptors recognize is not known. The material sequenced was CD4+ T cells from PBMCs cultured with SARS-CoV-2 spike peptides, taken after COVID-19 vaccination. This specimen's cell subset or site label, interpreted: SARS-CoV-2 spike overlapping peptide pool stimulation. Receptors originate from a human donor who received a COVID-19 vaccine.

The V and J genes are TRBV29-1 and TRBJ2-1; the match to TRBD2 covers 11 bases. This CDR3 has 12 amino acids. V gave up 4 bases and J gave up 15 bases; unmatched junction bases: 8. The germline CDR1 and CDR2 sequences are SQVTM and ANQGSEA. CDR3: CSVGLAGREGFF. The CDR3 DNA reads TGCAGCGTTGGACTAGCGGGGAGGGAGGGGTTCTTC.

The V call is TRBV2, the J call TRBJ1-6; no definite D call. V was clipped by 3 bases and J by 5 bases, with 11 bases between them. Germline CDR1 is SNHLY and CDR2 is FYNNEI. The CDR3 is made up of 15 amino acids. CDR3 sequence: CASSDWAGDNSPLHF. The CDR3 bases are TGTGCCAGCAGTGACTGGGCCGGAGATAATTCACCCCTCCACTTT. The full variable domain, rest sourced from reference TRBV2 and TRBJ1-6, is EPEVTQTPSHQVTQMGQEVILRCVPISNHLYFYWYRQILGQKVEFLVSFYNNEISEKSEIFDDQFSVERPDGSNFTLKIRSTKLEDSAMYFCASSDWAGDNSPLHFGNGTRLTVT.

This chain links TRBV10-1 with TRBJ1-1; D may be TRBD1 (5 bases). This CDR3 is built from 12 residues. The germline V and J ends were trimmed by 2 bases and 4 bases, with 5 bases remaining between them. Germline CDR1 WNHNN, CDR2 SYGVQD (reference sequence). This CDR3 reads CASSERGTEAFF. CDR3 DNA: TGCGCCAGCAGTGAGAGGGGCACTGAAGCTTTCTTT.

The V call is TRBV10-3, the J call TRBJ2-3; 8 bases line up with TRBD2. In germline, CDR1 is ENHRY, CDR2 SYGVKD. The CDR3 sequence is 14 residues long. V was clipped by 8 bases and J by 1 base; unmatched bases: 5. The CDR3 bases are TGTGCCATCGGGCGGGGGGTGGGCACAGATACGCAGTATTTT. It specifies CAIGRGVGTDTQYF.

Only a few counts were recorded for this clone. The CDR3 DNA sequence: TGTGCCAGCAGCTTAGGTAGGACGGTCTCCTACAATGAGCAGTTCTTC. Translation: CASSLGRTVSYNEQFF. The genes are TRBV7-7 and TRBJ2-1; D is unclear. The germline V and J ends were trimmed by 1 base and 0 bases, with 10 bases remaining between them. CDR1 is SSHAT, CDR2 FNYEAQ, per germline (reference sequence). The CDR3 sequence is 16 residues long.

This clone was observed a few times. J is TRBJ2-6 and V is TRBV3-1 (or the pseudogene TRBV3-2), with D hard to call. With 4 bases removed from V and 0 bases from J, the gap between germline ends came to 4 bases. Germline assignment: CDR1 LGHDT and CDR2 YNNKEL (reference sequence). CDR3 size: 14 residues. The CDR3 nucleotides are TGTGCCAGCAGCCTGGCCTCTGGGGCCAACGTCCTGACTTTC. Protein product: CASSLASGANVLTF.

The V call is TRBV27, the J call TRBJ2-7, with D possibly matching TRBD1 (6 bases). Trimming pared 8 bases from V and 2 bases from J, leaving 13 bases between. Germline V gives CDR1 MNHEY, CDR2 SMNVEV (reference sequence). The CDR3 loop spans 13 amino acids. CDR3 bases: TGTGCCAGCGGTATGCAGGGGACCTACGAGCAGTACTTC. Encoded protein: CASGMQGTYEQYF.

This clone turned up a few times. The chain combines TRBV24-1 with TRBJ2-2; tentative D call: TRBD2 (5 bases). The CDR3 covers 14 residues. Trimming cost V 4 bases and J 6 bases, with 11 bases left between them. From germline, CDR1 is KGHDR and CDR2 SFDVKD. The DNA for the CDR3 is TGTGCCACCAGTGAGCCGGGATCCCCCGGGGAGCTGTTTTTT. It encodes CATSEPGSPGELFF.

This chain uses TRBV3-1 (or the pseudogene TRBV3-2) with TRBJ2-7; a possible D gene is TRBD2 (6 bases). There are 12 residues in the CDR3. The germline V gene encodes CDR1 LGHDT and CDR2 YNNKEL (reference sequence). V lost 4 bases and J lost 7, with 11 bases in between. CDR3 DNA sequence: TGTGCCAGCAGCCCTCGGGGGAGGGAGCAGTACTTC. Its protein product is CASSPRGREQYF.

The chain recombines TRBV7-8 with TRBJ1-2; TRBD1 is a possible D gene (5 bases). Trimming took off 6 bases at V and 4 bases at J, with 12 bases between the two ends. From germline, CDR1 is SGHVS and CDR2 FQNEAQ. This CDR3 has 13 amino acids. The CDR3 sequence is CASSRDLRYGYTF. The CDR3, as DNA: TGTGCCAGCAGTCGGGACCTCCGCTATGGCTACACCTTC.

The chain employs TRBV24-1 and TRBJ2-5; 7 positions match TRBD1. J gave up 2 bases and V 4 bases, and 6 bases lay outside the gene matches. Germline V gene lookup returns CDR1 KGHDR and CDR2 SFDVKD. The CDR3 consists of 15 residues. The CDR3 here is CATSDGTDFQETQYF. For the CDR3, the DNA is TGTGCCACCAGTGACGGGACAGACTTTCAAGAGACCCAGTACTTC.

In its sample, this clone ranks as medium-sized. This chain uses TRBV3-1 (or the pseudogene TRBV3-2) with TRBJ2-3; the D is unclear. Germline CDR1 is LGHDT and CDR2 is YNNKEL (reference sequence). V lost 8 bases, J lost 2 bases, and 11 bases lay in between. The CDR3 has 13 amino acids. The CDR3 nucleotides read TGTGCCAGCGGCGACGAATACACAGATACGCAGTATTTT. This sequence encodes CASGDEYTDTQYF.

V usage is TRBV7-9 and J usage is TRBJ1-5; D might be TRBD1 (5 bases). CDR1 and CDR2 (germline): SEHNR, FQNEAQ (reference sequence). There are 14 residues in the CDR3. Trimming took 2 bases from V and 3 from J, leaving 8 bases between them. The CDR3, as DNA: TGTGCCAGCAGCTTAAGAGGGGCCAATCAGCCCCAGCATTTT. Residues: CASSLRGANQPQHF.

The rearrangement uses TRBV18 and TRBJ1-6; tentative D call: TRBD1 (5 bases). Germline V CDR1 and CDR2: KGHSH, LQKENI. The germline V and J ends were trimmed by 8 bases and 7 bases, with 15 bases remaining between them. This CDR3 has 14 amino acids. CDR3 nucleotide sequence: TGTGCCAGCCAACCCGGAGGGGTAAATTCACCCCTCCACTTT. Translating gives CASQPGGVNSPLHF.

The rearrangement uses TRBV7-9 and TRBJ2-1; no firm D call. The germline gives CDR1 SEHNR, CDR2 FQNEAQ (reference sequence). Trimming left V 10 bases short and J 5 bases short, with 18 bases between. The CDR3 is 14 residues long. The CDR3 is CATLMGYSNNEQFF. As DNA, the CDR3 is TGTGCCACCCTAATGGGCTATTCTAACAATGAGCAGTTCTTC.

In this sample, this clone is medium-sized. The chain joins TRBV2 to TRBJ1-2, with 7 positions matching TRBD1. The CDR3 loop spans 15 amino acids. Per germline, CDR1 SNHLY and CDR2 FYNNEI. Trimming at V came to 4 bases and at J to 4 bases, leaving 9 bases not matched to a gene. The CDR3 sequence: CASSAQPGQVYGYTF. CDR3 bases: TGTGCCAGCAGTGCCCAACCCGGACAGGTCTATGGCTACACCTTC. Variable domain in full (rest from reference TRBV2 and TRBJ1-2): EPEVTQTPSHQVTQMGQEVILRCVPISNHLYFYWYRQILGQKVEFLVSFYNNEISEKSEIFDDQFSVERPDGSNFTLKIRSTKLEDSAMYFCASSAQPGQVYGYTFGSGTRLTVV.

The CDR3 reads CASSIEAGRMNTEAFF. The CDR3 DNA reads TGTGCCAGTAGTATAGAGGCAGGGCGCATGAACACTGAAGCTTTCTTT. J is TRBJ1-1 and V is TRBV19; possible D gene TRBD1, 5 bases. Germline lookup yields CDR1 LNHDA and CDR2 SQIVND (reference sequence). Trimming pared 0 bases from V and 0 bases from J, leaving 11 bases between. This CDR3 has 16 residues.

CDR3 nucleotide sequence: TGTGCCAGCTCACCCACTCCGGGACGGACTGTCTTTGGCTACACCTTC. Protein sequence: CASSPTPGRTVFGYTF. The gene calls are TRBV18 and TRBJ1-2; a weak D match, TRBD1 (5 bases). The CDR3 sequence is 16 residues long. V lost 3 bases and J lost 7, with 21 bases in between. Per germline, CDR1 KGHSH and CDR2 LQKENI.

By share of the sample, this clone is medium-sized. This rearrangement joins TRBV6-5 to TRBJ2-1; 7 positions agree with TRBD2. This CDR3 region has 15 residues. Germline assignment: CDR1 MNHEY and CDR2 SVGAGI. J gave up 0 bases and V 11 bases, and 10 bases lay outside the gene matches. CDR3 residues: CAVASGLFSYNEQFF. For the CDR3, the DNA is TGTGCCGTGGCTAGCGGTTTATTCTCCTACAATGAGCAGTTCTTC.

The chain recombines TRBV19 with TRBJ2-2; D is unclear. The CDR3 consists of 13 residues. The germline gives CDR1 LNHDA, CDR2 SQIVND (reference sequence). Trimming pared 6 bases from V and 3 bases from J, leaving 8 bases between. CDR3 in amino acids: CASRGRYTGELFF. The CDR3 region has the DNA TGTGCCAGTAGGGGCAGGTACACCGGGGAGCTGTTTTTT.

This chain links TRBV12-3 or TRBV12-4 with TRBJ2-5, with D possibly matching TRBD1 (5 bases). Trimming took off 7 bases at V and 1 base at J, with 10 bases between the two ends. This CDR3 comprises 13 residues. This CDR3 reads CASTQGLQETQYF. Written as DNA, the CDR3 is TGTGCCAGCACCCAGGGTCTCCAAGAGACCCAGTACTTC.

The V and J genes are TRBV27 and TRBJ2-7, with D possibly being TRBD2 (5 bases). CDR1 MNHEY and CDR2 SMNVEV come from the germline V gene (reference sequence). The length of the CDR3 is 13 residues. V was cut by 2 bases and J by 1 base, with 6 bases left in between. CDR3 region: CASSLRGSYEQYF. The CDR3 region has the DNA TGTGCCAGCAGTTTACGGGGTTCCTACGAGCAGTACTTC.

The V call is TRBV5-4, the J call TRBJ2-5; D call uncertain. There are 15 residues in the CDR3. V lost 3 bases and J lost 4, with 16 bases in between. CDR1 is SGHNT and CDR2 is YYREEE in the germline V gene (reference sequence). The DNA of the CDR3 is TGTGCCAGCAGCTCATCTAGACCACCTGTAGAGACCCAGTACTTC. Its protein product is CASSSSRPPVETQYF. Variable domain in full (rest from reference TRBV5-4 and TRBJ2-5): ETGVTQSPTHLIKTRGQQVTLRCSSQSGHNTVSWYQQALGQGPQFIFQYYREEENGRGNFPPRFSGLQFPNYSSELNVNALELDDSALYLCASSSSRPPVETQYFGPGTRLLVL.

The rearrangement joins TRBV11-2 to TRBJ2-7; 7 bases map to TRBD2. The better agreement between TRBJ2-5 and the DNA end casts doubt on the J call. CDR3 length: 12 residues. Per the germline V gene, CDR1 is SGHAT and CDR2 is FQNNGV. DNA for the CDR3: TGTGCCAGCAGCTTAGGGGGGGGGACCCAGTACTTC. It yields the protein CASSLGGGTQYF.

The chain recombines TRBV6-6 with TRBJ2-3; 8 bases agree with TRBD2. The CDR3 extends over 16 amino acids. V was pared by 7 bases and J by 1 base, with 10 bases of the junction left unmatched. The germline CDR1 and CDR2 sequences are MNHNY and SVGAGI (reference sequence). The CDR3 loop is CASTRTRGGGTDTQYF. CDR3 coding DNA: TGTGCCAGCACTAGAACCCGGGGGGGTGGCACAGATACGCAGTATTTT.